One and the same sample provided the 29 T cell receptor beta chains below, sequenced in a study of blood T cell repertoires in COVID-19. Assay used: immunoSEQ multiplex PCR; TCRdb lists only in-frame clones, some missing. Counted here are approximately 220,000 clones, 83% occurring once; the ten biggest clones make up nearly 5%. Sequencing was performed on PBMCs or T cells enriched from blood (not recorded which). All receptors come from a woman between 45 and 65 years old who had been exposed to COVID-19.

V is TRBV19 and J is TRBJ2-1; 7 positions match TRBD2. J lost 9 bases, V lost 7 bases, and 12 bases had no gene match. The CDR3 sequence is 14 residues long. Germline values: CDR1 LNHDA, CDR2 SQIVND (reference sequence). CDR3 in amino acids: CASTAAKGGSEQFF. The CDR3 nucleotides are TGTGCCAGTACCGCCGCGAAGGGAGGGAGTGAGCAGTTCTTC.

V and J are TRBV2 and TRBJ1-2, with 9 bases matching TRBD1. This CDR3 has 14 residues. The V gene's germline CDR1 is SNHLY and CDR2 FYNNEI. Trimming removed 6 bases from V and 2 bases from J; junction bases left unmatched: 4. The chain's CDR3 is CASSEGQGNYGYTF. The CDR3 nucleotides are TGTGCCAGCAGCGAGGGACAGGGAAACTATGGCTACACCTTC.

The rearrangement uses TRBV15 and TRBJ2-1; 7 bases are a match to TRBD1. The V gene's germline CDR1 is LNHNV and CDR2 YYDKDF (reference sequence). J gave up 8 bases and V 4 bases, and 8 bases lay outside the gene matches. The CDR3 totals 14 residues. CDR3 DNA: TGTGCCACCAGCACCCCTGGGACAGTTTATGAGCAGTTCTTC. Protein product: CATSTPGTVYEQFF.

The chain has TRBV6-5 and TRBJ1-4, with a tentative D call TRBD1 (5 bases). The CDR3 length is 13 residues. V lost 5 bases, J lost 7 bases, and 11 bases lay in between. Germline CDR1 and CDR2: MNHEY and SVGAGI. The CDR3 DNA follows: TGTGCCAGCAGTAAACCAGGGTTTGAAAAACTGTTTTTT. It yields the protein CASSKPGFEKLFF.

This CDR3 reads CASSEQGPSTEAFF. In DNA form, the CDR3 reads TGTGCCAGCAGTGAGCAGGGGCCTTCCACTGAAGCTTTCTTT. V usage is TRBV2 and J usage is TRBJ1-1; D might be TRBD1 (6 bases). This CDR3 comprises 14 residues. Germline V gene data show CDR1 as SNHLY and CDR2 as FYNNEI. The ends were cut back, 3 bases at V and 4 bases at J, with 12 bases in the middle.

This clone has more than one count but fewer than ten. The V gene is TRBV10-1, the J gene TRBJ2-3; 10 bases match TRBD1. This CDR3 region has 19 residues. CDR1 WNHNN and CDR2 SYGVQD come from the germline V gene (reference sequence). With 4 bases clipped from V and 1 base from J, the junction kept 14 bases outside the gene matches. This CDR3 is CASSGDLRDRGVGTDTQYF. The CDR3 DNA reads as TGCGCCAGCAGTGGGGATCTCCGGGACAGGGGAGTAGGCACAGATACGCAGTATTTT.

The V gene is TRBV11-2, the J gene TRBJ2-5; no reliable D call. This CDR3 has 11 amino acids. V was shortened by 6 bases and J by 2 bases, with 4 bases between the two germline ends. Germline V gene lookup returns CDR1 SGHAT and CDR2 FQNNGV. The CDR3 spells CASSSQETQYF. CDR3 bases: TGTGCCAGCAGTTCTCAAGAGACCCAGTACTTC.

This chain joins TRBV3-1 (or the pseudogene TRBV3-2) and TRBJ1-1; a possible D gene is TRBD1 (5 bases). This CDR3 has 16 residues. Trimming removed 3 bases at V and 0 bases at J, with 14 bases between. CDR1 is LGHDT and CDR2 is YNNKEL in the germline V gene (reference sequence). The CDR3 spells CASSHKRGRMNTEAFF. CDR3 sequence (DNA): TGTGCCAGCAGCCATAAGCGGGGACGGATGAACACTGAAGCTTTCTTT.

The rearrangement links TRBV5-1 to TRBJ2-3; 7 bases match TRBD1. The CDR3 extends over 15 amino acids. The V gene's germline CDR1 is SGHRS and CDR2 YFSETQ. V was clipped by 3 bases and J by 6 bases; unmatched bases: 10. CDR3 bases: TGCGCCAGCAGCTCGACAGGGCCCCCCATGGATACGCAGTATTTT. Translating it yields CASSSTGPPMDTQYF.

The chain couples TRBV9 to TRBJ1-1; no clear D. Trimming cost V 3 bases and J 3 bases, with 9 bases left between them. Germline V gene data show CDR1 as SGDLS and CDR2 as YYNGEE. The CDR3 consists of 13 residues. The CDR3: CASSADGYTEAFF. As DNA, the CDR3 is TGTGCCAGCAGCGCAGACGGGTACACTGAAGCTTTCTTT.

This chain links TRBV28 with TRBJ2-5; tentatively, D is TRBD1 (7 bases). Germline CDR1 is MDHEN and CDR2 is SYDVKM. Trimming shortened V by 3 bases and J by 3 bases, and 17 bases separated the two germline ends. The CDR3 is 16 residues long. CDR3 DNA sequence: TGTGCCAGCAGTTTTCGGCGGGGCAGGGGGAAAGAGACCCAGTACTTC. It specifies CASSFRRGRGKETQYF.

This chain links TRBV7-2 with TRBJ1-5; unclear D gene. Germline CDR1 SGHTA, CDR2 FQGNSA. V lost 0 bases to trimming and J lost 15 bases, with 15 bases between them. The CDR3 is made up of 13 amino acids. Written as DNA, the CDR3 is TGTGCCAGCAGCTTAGCCCCCCTACAGACCATGCATTTT. Protein sequence: CASSLAPLQTMHF.

This rearrangement joins TRBV3-1 (or the pseudogene TRBV3-2) to TRBJ2-4; D remains ambiguous. The CDR3 is 16 amino acids. With 1 base removed from V and 0 bases from J, the gap between germline ends came to 10 bases. Germline values: CDR1 LGHDT, CDR2 YNNKEL (reference sequence). CDR3 sequence (DNA): TGTGCCAGCAGCCAAGTGAGTTCACTAGCCAAAAACATTCAGTACTTC. As protein: CASSQVSSLAKNIQYF.

A single count supports this clone. V is TRBV13 and J is TRBJ1-2, with a possible D match to TRBD1 (5 bases). Germline V gene sequence: CDR1 PRHDT, CDR2 FYEKMQ (reference sequence). The length of the CDR3 is 14 residues. V gave up 5 bases and J gave up 2 bases, with 12 bases separating them. The CDR3: CASSPRGGNYGYTF. CDR3 DNA sequence: TGTGCCAGCAGCCCCCGGGGGGGGAACTATGGCTACACCTTC.

The CDR3 region is CATSRGDTLPGNTIYF. The DNA of the CDR3 is TGTGCCACCAGCAGAGGGGACACGCTCCCTGGAAACACCATATATTTT. This rearrangement joins TRBV15 to TRBJ1-3; possibly TRBD1 for D (6 bases). This CDR3 region has 16 residues. V was pared by 1 base and J by 2 bases, with 12 bases between. Germline V gives CDR1 LNHNV, CDR2 YYDKDF (reference sequence).

The chain is built from TRBV25-1 and TRBJ2-3, with 9 bases lining up with TRBD2. This CDR3 spans 18 amino acids. V lost 8 bases, J lost 2 bases, and 17 bases stayed unmatched. Germline CDR1 is MGHDK and CDR2 is SYGVNS. This chain's CDR3 is CASGSASGVRSDTDTQYF. In DNA form, the CDR3 reads TGTGCCAGCGGGTCGGCTAGCGGGGTCAGATCCGACACAGATACGCAGTATTTT. Filled out from reference TRBV25-1 and TRBJ2-3, the complete variable domain reads EADIYQTPRYLVIGTGKKITLECSQTMGHDKMYWYQQDPGMELHLIHYSYGVNSTEKGDLSSESTVSRIRTEHFPLTLESARPSHTSQYLCASGSASGVRSDTDTQYFGPGTRLTVL.

The chain employs TRBV18 and TRBJ1-3; D might be TRBD1 (6 bases). This CDR3 has 20 residues. Between the trimmed V and J ends, which lost 5 bases and 0 bases, there was a span of 26 bases. Germline V CDR1 and CDR2: KGHSH, LQKENI. The CDR3: CASSMGHPPILQLSGNTIYF. In DNA form, the CDR3 reads TGTGCCAGCTCAATGGGACATCCTCCTATCCTCCAACTCTCTGGAAACACCATATATTTT.

This chain connects TRBV19 to TRBJ1-5; D remains unclear. The CDR3 is 13 amino acids. The germline V and J ends were trimmed by 11 bases and 6 bases, with 17 bases remaining between them. The germline V gene encodes CDR1 LNHDA and CDR2 SQIVND (reference sequence). The CDR3 DNA is TGTGCCGCCTCGGGGATGTTGGGTCAGCCCCAGCATTTT. This codes for CAASGMLGQPQHF.

V gene TRBV6-6 combines with J gene TRBJ1-5; perhaps TRBD1 as D (5 bases). V was pared by 7 bases and J by 5 bases, with 12 bases between. The CDR3 is 13 residues long. CDR1 MNHNY and CDR2 SVGAGI come from the germline V gene (reference sequence). The CDR3 nucleotides are TGTGCCAGCACCAGGGACTGGGATCAGCCCCAGCATTTT. This codes for CASTRDWDQPQHF.

The chain recombines TRBV5-1 with TRBJ2-5, with D possibly matching TRBD1 (5 bases). The V gene's germline CDR1 is SGHRS and CDR2 YFSETQ. V lost 2 bases and J lost 2, with 10 bases in between. The CDR3 loop spans 14 amino acids. The chain's CDR3 is CASSLLGEQETQYF. The CDR3 coding sequence is TGCGCCAGCAGCTTATTAGGGGAACAAGAGACCCAGTACTTC.

The chain joins TRBV13 to TRBJ1-4; D is unresolved. This CDR3 is 14 amino acids long. The germline gives CDR1 PRHDT, CDR2 FYEKMQ (reference sequence). Trimming removed 0 bases from V and 9 bases from J, with 11 bases in between. The CDR3 bases are TGTGCCAGCAGCTTAGGTCCCAATTCCAAAAAACTGTTTTTT. This translates into CASSLGPNSKKLFF. Full variable domain (remainder filled in from reference TRBV13 and TRBJ1-4): AAGVIQSPRHLIKEKRETATLKCYPIPRHDTVYWYQQGPGQDPQFLISFYEKMQSDKGSIPDRFSAQQFSDYHSELNMSSLELGDSALYFCASSLGPNSKKLFFGSGTQLSVL.

This chain uses TRBV7-2 with TRBJ2-5; 8 positions match TRBD2. This CDR3 region has 15 residues. CDR1 is SGHTA and CDR2 is FQGNSA in the germline V gene. V trimming: 4 bases; J trimming: 2 bases; junction bases outside the gene matches: 6. This CDR3 reads CASSSTGTSQETQYF. The CDR3 region has the DNA TGTGCCAGCAGCTCAACCGGGACTAGTCAAGAGACCCAGTACTTC.

V usage is TRBV24-1 and J usage is TRBJ1-1; no definite D call. This CDR3 has 15 residues. Germline V CDR1 and CDR2: KGHDR, SFDVKD. V lost 3 bases to trimming and J lost 0 bases, with 10 bases between them. In nucleotides, the CDR3 is TGTGCCACCAGTGATCCCCCAGGCTTGAACACTGAAGCTTTCTTT. Protein sequence: CATSDPPGLNTEAFF.

Regarding this clone: This sample includes further DNA sequences coding for the same CDR3. The J gene is TRBJ1-6, the V gene TRBV30; 10 bases agree with TRBD1. V dropped 0 bases and J dropped 5; count of bases not matched to a gene: 7. Germline loops: CDR1 GTSNPN, CDR2 SVGIG (reference sequence). This CDR3 spans 17 amino acids. CDR3 loop: CAWSVRVGTGDNSPLHF. The CDR3 DNA reads as TGTGCCTGGAGTGTAAGAGTGGGGACAGGGGATAATTCACCCCTCCACTTT.

The rearrangement uses TRBV12-3 or TRBV12-4 and TRBJ1-1, with D possibly TRBD1 on 5 matching bases. Trimming stripped 5 bases from V and 8 bases from J, with 15 bases between. The CDR3 contains 13 residues. The CDR3 sequence is CASSPVGGAEAFF. CDR3 nucleotide sequence: TGTGCCAGCAGTCCGGTGGGAGGGGCGGAAGCTTTCTTT.

The V gene is TRBV5-5, the J gene TRBJ1-1; 7 nucleotides line up with TRBD1. CDR1 and CDR2 from the germline V gene are SGHKS and YYEKEE (reference sequence). V was clipped by 4 bases and J by 2 bases; unmatched bases: 5. This CDR3 region has 14 residues. The CDR3 DNA sequence: TGTGCCAGCAGCCGAGGGACAGCTAACACTGAAGCTTTCTTT. This translates into CASSRGTANTEAFF.

V usage is TRBV18 and J usage is TRBJ2-7; 7 nucleotides line up with TRBD1. J was trimmed by 2 bases and V by 6 bases; bases with no gene match: 13. CDR1 is KGHSH, CDR2 LQKENI, per germline. CDR3 length equals 16 residues. The DNA of the CDR3 is TGTGCCAGCTCCGCCGGGACAGCCACACTACCCTACGAGCAGTACTTC. Its translation is CASSAGTATLPYEQYF.

The V call is TRBV27, the J call TRBJ2-2; D possibly corresponds to TRBD2 (6 bases). Trimming removed 3 bases at V and 7 bases at J, with 15 bases between. The CDR3 loop spans 15 amino acids. Germline CDR1 and CDR2: MNHEY and SMNVEV (reference sequence). The CDR3 DNA follows: TGTGCCAGCAGTTTTGTGGGGGGACCTCTCGGGGAGCTGTTTTTT. Amino acid sequence: CASSFVGGPLGELFF.

The chain couples TRBV6-2 or TRBV6-3 to TRBJ1-2; D is uncertain. V dropped 4 bases and J dropped 8 bases, with 8 bases sitting between them. Looked up from germline, CDR1 is MNHEY and CDR2 is SVGEGT. The CDR3 extends over 11 amino acids. The CDR3 nucleotides read TGTGCCAGCAGTTTCTTCGGGGGCTACACCTTC. It translates to CASSFFGGYTF.